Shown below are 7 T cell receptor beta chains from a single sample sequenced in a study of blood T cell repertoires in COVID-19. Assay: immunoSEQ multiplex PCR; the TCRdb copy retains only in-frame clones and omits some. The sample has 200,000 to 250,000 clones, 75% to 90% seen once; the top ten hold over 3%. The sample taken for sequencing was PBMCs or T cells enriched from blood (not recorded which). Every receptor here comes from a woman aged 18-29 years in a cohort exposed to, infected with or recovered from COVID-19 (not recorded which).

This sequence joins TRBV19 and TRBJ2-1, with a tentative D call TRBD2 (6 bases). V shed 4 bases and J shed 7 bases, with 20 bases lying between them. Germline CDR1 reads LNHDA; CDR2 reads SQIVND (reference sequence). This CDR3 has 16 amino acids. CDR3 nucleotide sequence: TGTGCCAGTAGTAGGTCGACGGCTAGCGTGTTAAATGAGCAGTTCTTC. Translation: CASSRSTASVLNEQFF.

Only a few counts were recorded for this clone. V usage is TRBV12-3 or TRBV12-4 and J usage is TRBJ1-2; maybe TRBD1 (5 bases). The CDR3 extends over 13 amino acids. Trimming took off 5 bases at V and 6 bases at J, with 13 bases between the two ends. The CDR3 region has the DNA TGTGCCAGCAGTCCGGGCAGGGTGGATGGCTACACCTTC. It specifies CASSPGRVDGYTF.

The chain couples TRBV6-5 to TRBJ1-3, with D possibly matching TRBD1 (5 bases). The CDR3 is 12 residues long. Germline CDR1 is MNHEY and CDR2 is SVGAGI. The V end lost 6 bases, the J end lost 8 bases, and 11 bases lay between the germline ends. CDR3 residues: CASRAGLDTIYF. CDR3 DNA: TGTGCCAGCAGGGCAGGGCTAGACACCATATATTTT.

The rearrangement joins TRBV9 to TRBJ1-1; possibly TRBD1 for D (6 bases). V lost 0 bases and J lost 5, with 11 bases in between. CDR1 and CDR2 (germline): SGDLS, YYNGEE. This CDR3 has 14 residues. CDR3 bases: TGTGCCAGCAGCGTAGAGGGGGTGCGGACTGAAGCTTTCTTT. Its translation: CASSVEGVRTEAFF.

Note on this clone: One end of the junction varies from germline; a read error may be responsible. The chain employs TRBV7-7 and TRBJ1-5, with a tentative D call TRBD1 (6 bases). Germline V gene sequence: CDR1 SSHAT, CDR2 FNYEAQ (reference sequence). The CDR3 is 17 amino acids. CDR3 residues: CASSSSRGGGVNQPQHF. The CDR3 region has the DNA TGTGCTAGCAGCTCCTCCCGCGGAGGGGGGGTTAATCAGCCCCAGCATTTT.

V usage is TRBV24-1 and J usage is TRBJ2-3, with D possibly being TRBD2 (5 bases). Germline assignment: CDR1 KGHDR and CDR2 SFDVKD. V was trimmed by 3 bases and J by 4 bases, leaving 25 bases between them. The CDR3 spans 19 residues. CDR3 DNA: TGTGCCACCAGTGATCACGGAGAGGACGCGCACGTCGGGGCAGATACGCAGTATTTT. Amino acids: CATSDHGEDAHVGADTQYF.

The CDR3 DNA reads TGTGCCAGCAGTCTCAGGGGGCTGGAGACCCAGTACTTC. It yields the protein CASSLRGLETQYF. This chain links TRBV28 with TRBJ2-5, with 8 positions matching TRBD1. Germline CDR1 and CDR2: MDHEN and SYDVKM. This CDR3 has 13 residues. V was clipped by 5 bases and J by 5 bases; unmatched bases: 4.